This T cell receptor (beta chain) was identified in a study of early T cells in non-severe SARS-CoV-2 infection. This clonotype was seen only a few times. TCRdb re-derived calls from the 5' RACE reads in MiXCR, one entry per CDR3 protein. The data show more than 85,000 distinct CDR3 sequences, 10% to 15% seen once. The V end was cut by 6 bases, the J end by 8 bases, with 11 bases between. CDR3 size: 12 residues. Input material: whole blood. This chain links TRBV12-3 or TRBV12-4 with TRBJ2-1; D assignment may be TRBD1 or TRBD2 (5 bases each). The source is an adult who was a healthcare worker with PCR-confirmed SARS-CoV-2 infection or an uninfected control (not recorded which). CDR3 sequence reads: CASSPRGDEQFF. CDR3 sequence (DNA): TGTGCCAGCAGCCCCAGAGGGGATGAGCAGTTCTTC.